These 30 T cell receptor beta chains were sequenced from one sample in a study of blood T cell repertoires in COVID-19. Libraries were prepared by immunoSEQ multiplex PCR; TCRdb keeps only in-frame clonotypes and omits some of them. This sample has hundreds of thousands of clones, with 83% found just once. Sequenced sample: PBMCs or T cells enriched from blood (not recorded which). These receptors were taken from a woman aged 40 to 50 who had been exposed to COVID-19.

The V and J genes are TRBV12-3 or TRBV12-4 and TRBJ1-1; no reliable D call. The CDR3 has 13 amino acids. The ends were cut back, 3 bases at V and 1 base at J, with 6 bases in the middle. CDR3 amino acids: CASSFRENTEAFF. CDR3 DNA: TGTGCCAGCAGTTTTCGAGAGAACACTGAAGCTTTCTTT.

The chain combines TRBV4-2 with TRBJ1-1; D perhaps matches TRBD1 (6 bases). Germline V gene lookup returns CDR1 LGHNA and CDR2 YNFKEQ. The V end was cut by 0 bases, the J end by 5 bases, with 13 bases between. This CDR3 is 15 amino acids long. The DNA for the CDR3 is TGTGCCAGCAGCCAAGATTTACAGGGTGGGACTGAAGCTTTCTTT. This sequence encodes CASSQDLQGGTEAFF.

J is TRBJ1-1 and V is TRBV19; TRBD1 agrees at 7 bases. This CDR3 has 14 residues. The germline V gene encodes CDR1 LNHDA and CDR2 SQIVND (reference sequence). The J segment lost 5 bases and the V segment lost 4 bases, leaving 7 bases of the junction unmatched. CDR3 loop: CASSRDRAITEAFF. Written as DNA, the CDR3 is TGTGCCAGTAGTAGAGACAGGGCTATAACTGAAGCTTTCTTT. Based on the CDR3 plus reference TRBV19 and TRBJ1-1, the full variable domain is DGGITQSPKYLFRKEGQNVTLSCEQNLNHDAMYWYRQDPGQGLRLIYYSQIVNDFQKGDIAEGYSVSREKKESFPLTVTSAQKNPTAFYLCASSRDRAITEAFFGQGTRLTVV.

This clone occurred many times. This sequence joins TRBV30 and TRBJ1-4; D gene uncertain. Trimming left V 5 bases short and J 7 bases short, with 11 bases between. Germline-derived CDR1 and CDR2 are GTSNPN and SVGIG (reference sequence). The CDR3 covers 12 residues. The CDR3 here is CAWGDSVEKLFF. The CDR3 nucleotides are TGTGCCTGGGGAGACTCGGTTGAAAAACTGTTTTTT.

The chain recombines TRBV6-5 with TRBJ1-1; weak D call: TRBD1 (6 bases). Germline values: CDR1 MNHEY, CDR2 SVGAGI. The V end lost 5 bases, the J end lost 1 base, and 8 bases lay between the germline ends. There are 13 residues in the CDR3. The CDR3 region has the DNA TGTGCCAGCAGTACACAGGGGAACACTGAAGCTTTCTTT. This sequence encodes CASSTQGNTEAFF.

The chain couples TRBV7-3 to TRBJ2-3; D may be TRBD2 (6 bases). Germline CDR1 is SGHTA and CDR2 is FQGTGA. CDR3 length: 16 amino acids. Trimming left V 5 bases short and J 2 bases short, with 17 bases between. The CDR3, as DNA: TGTGCCAGCAGCCAACCAGGAGCGGGCCCCACAGATACGCAGTATTTT. This translates into CASSQPGAGPTDTQYF.

This chain links TRBV7-2 with TRBJ2-3, with TRBD2 identical over 8 bases. The length of the CDR3 is 15 residues. The germline V gene encodes CDR1 SGHTA and CDR2 FQGNSA. With 7 bases clipped from V and 3 bases from J, the junction kept 9 bases outside the gene matches. The CDR3 nucleotides are TGTGCCAGCAACCTAAAGGGACTAGTGACAGATACGCAGTATTTT. It yields the protein CASNLKGLVTDTQYF. Complete variable domain (other parts from reference TRBV7-2 and TRBJ2-3): GAGVSQSPSNKVTEKGKDVELRCDPISGHTALYWYRQSLGQGLEFLIYFQGNSAPDKSGLPSDRFSAERTGGSVSTLTIQRTQQEDSAVYLCASNLKGLVTDTQYFGPGTRLTVL.

This clone was found a few times. V is TRBV2 and J is TRBJ1-1; D uncertain. Germline V gives CDR1 SNHLY, CDR2 FYNNEI. The V gene lost 6 bases and the J gene lost 6 bases, with 11 bases spanning the gap. The CDR3 sequence is 12 residues long. DNA for the CDR3: TGTGCCAGCAGCCAGATGAGCGCTGAAGCTTTCTTT. This translates into CASSQMSAEAFF.

The chain couples TRBV6-6 to TRBJ2-5; TRBD2 matches at 11 bases. The CDR3 extends over 16 amino acids. The germline gives CDR1 MNHNY, CDR2 SVGAGI (reference sequence). Trimming cost V 5 bases and J 5 bases; bases outside gene matches: 10. CDR3 in DNA: TGTGCCAGCAGTAGAGCACTAGCGGGGGTTTCGGAGACCCAGTACTTC. It is translated as CASSRALAGVSETQYF.

The rearrangement joins TRBV7-2 to TRBJ1-1, with TRBD1 matching 10 bases. This CDR3 is 16 amino acids long. V gave up 4 bases and J gave up 1 base; unmatched junction bases: 6. Germline V CDR1 and CDR2: SGHTA, FQGNSA. The CDR3 nucleotides read TGTGCCAGCAGCTCCGGGACAGGGGTTGGGAACACTGAAGCTTTCTTT. Its translation: CASSSGTGVGNTEAFF.

The chain couples TRBV5-1 to TRBJ1-5, with D maybe TRBD1 (5 bases). This CDR3 region has 15 residues. The V and J ends lost 2 bases and 4 bases respectively, with 13 bases between them. Germline loops: CDR1 SGHRS, CDR2 YFSETQ. CDR3 nucleotide sequence: TGCGCCAGCAGCTTTGGTGGGGGGGAGAATCAGCCCCAGCATTTT. Translated: CASSFGGGENQPQHF. Drawing the rest from reference TRBV5-1 and TRBJ1-5, the complete variable domain is KAGVTQTPRYLIKTRGQQVTLSCSPISGHRSVSWYQQTPGQGLQFLFEYFSETQRNKGNFPGRFSGRQFSNSRSEMNVSTLELGDSALYLCASSFGGGENQPQHFGDGTRLSIL.

The V call is TRBV29-1, the J call TRBJ2-2; perhaps TRBD1 as D (7 bases). The CDR3 covers 14 residues. V shed 4 bases and J shed 1 base, with 10 bases lying between them. Germline lookup yields CDR1 SQVTM and CDR2 ANQGSEA. CDR3 nucleotides: TGCAGCGTTGTCAGGGGGGTGAACACCGGGGAGCTGTTTTTT. Its translation: CSVVRGVNTGELFF.

The chain is built from TRBV28 and TRBJ1-2; weak D call: TRBD1 (6 bases). Trimming removed 8 bases from V and 0 bases from J, with 22 bases in between. The CDR3 spans 17 residues. CDR1 and CDR2 from the germline V gene are MDHEN and SYDVKM. CDR3 bases: TGTGCCAGCCTCGAAGCGGGGGGCAAGGGCACTAACTATGGCTACACCTTC. Protein product: CASLEAGGKGTNYGYTF.

The CDR3 DNA sequence: TGTGCCAGCAGTTATCCCCGGGATAGCGGGGGGGAGACCCAGTACTTC. Protein sequence: CASSYPRDSGGETQYF. The chain uses TRBV28 and TRBJ2-5; TRBD2 agrees at 10 bases. CDR1 and CDR2 (germline): MDHEN, SYDVKM. The CDR3 covers 16 residues. V lost 4 bases to trimming and J lost 5 bases; unmatched junction nucleotides: 10. The whole variable domain, remainder taken from reference TRBV28 and TRBJ2-5, is DVKVTQSSRYLVKRTGEKVFLECVQDMDHENMFWYRQDPGLGLRLIYFSYDVKMKEKGDIPEGYSVSREKKERFSLILESASTNQTSMYLCASSYPRDSGGETQYFGPGTRLLVL.

The rearrangement links TRBV7-3 to TRBJ2-5; D remains ambiguous. The CDR3 covers 13 residues. V was clipped by 2 bases and J by 4 bases, with 8 bases between them. In germline, CDR1 is SGHTA, CDR2 FQGTGA. DNA for the CDR3: TGTGCCAGCAGCTTATATTCGGGAGAGACCCAGTACTTC. Protein: CASSLYSGETQYF. Supplemented by reference TRBV7-3 and TRBJ2-5, the full variable domain reads GAGVSQTPSNKVTEKGKYVELRCDPISGHTALYWYRQSLGQGPEFLIYFQGTGAADDSGLPNDRFFAVRPEGSVSTLKIQRTERGDSAVYLCASSLYSGETQYFGPGTRLLVL.

This chain links TRBV7-2 with TRBJ2-2; D perhaps matches TRBD1 (7 bases). The CDR3 consists of 12 residues. Germline CDR1 is SGHTA and CDR2 is FQGNSA. V was pared by 10 bases and J by 5 bases, with 11 bases between. The CDR3 here is CATRGRTGELFF. The CDR3 region has the DNA TGTGCCACCAGGGGGAGGACCGGGGAGCTGTTTTTT.

The chain joins TRBV25-1 to TRBJ1-5; D gene ambiguous. The CDR3 has 13 amino acids. Trimming took 3 bases from V and 0 from J, leaving 3 bases between them. The germline V gene has CDR1 MGHDK and CDR2 SYGVNS. Here the CDR3 reads CASSDYSNQPQHF. The CDR3 DNA follows: TGTGCCAGCAGTGACTATAGCAATCAGCCCCAGCATTTT.

V gene TRBV18 combines with J gene TRBJ1-6; 7 bases map to TRBD1. Germline trimming cut 3 bases from V and 7 bases from J; bases unmatched to any gene: 12. Germline-derived CDR1 and CDR2 are KGHSH and LQKENI. CDR3 length: 17 amino acids. The chain's CDR3 is CASSPGRFRDRNSPLHF. The CDR3 DNA is TGTGCCAGCTCACCGGGGAGATTCCGGGACAGAAATTCACCCCTCCACTTT.

This clone was detected only a few times. The CDR3 bases are TGCGCCAGCAGCCTACAGGGGATCGGGGTCAAGACCTATGGCTACACCTTC. Its translation is CASSLQGIGVKTYGYTF. This sequence joins TRBV4-1 and TRBJ1-2; 7 bases match TRBD1. Germline lookup yields CDR1 MGHRA and CDR2 YSYEKL. The J segment lost 4 bases and the V segment lost 4 bases, leaving 15 bases of the junction unmatched. This CDR3 comprises 17 residues.

There are a few counts of this clone. This chain uses TRBV28 with TRBJ2-3; TRBD2 aligns across 11 bases. The length of the CDR3 is 19 residues. With 5 bases clipped from V and 1 base from J, the junction kept 14 bases outside the gene matches. The germline V gene has CDR1 MDHEN and CDR2 SYDVKM. This CDR3 is CASSGPGTSGRVGTDTQYF. The CDR3 bases are TGTGCCAGCAGTGGTCCCGGGACTAGCGGCCGCGTGGGCACAGATACGCAGTATTTT.

V usage is TRBV7-2 and J usage is TRBJ1-1; D unresolved. The V end was cut by 1 base, the J end by 6 bases, with 9 bases between. Germline V gene sequence: CDR1 SGHTA, CDR2 FQGNSA. The CDR3 length is 13 residues. The chain's CDR3 is CASSLVRGSEAFF. The CDR3 coding sequence is TGTGCCAGCAGCTTAGTCAGAGGTTCTGAAGCTTTCTTT.

The chain links TRBV6-5 to TRBJ1-1, with TRBD1 matching over 10 bases. Germline loops: CDR1 MNHEY, CDR2 SVGAGI. This CDR3 has 14 residues. Losses at the gene ends were 6 bases for V and 4 bases for J; bases not matched to a gene: 5. The CDR3 here is CASRGQGRVTEAFF. CDR3 nucleotides: TGTGCCAGCAGGGGACAGGGGAGAGTCACTGAAGCTTTCTTT.

J is TRBJ2-7 and V is TRBV4-1; a weak D match, TRBD2 (5 bases). The CDR3 consists of 15 residues. CDR1 and CDR2 (germline): MGHRA, YSYEKL. V was clipped by 4 bases and J by 1 base, with 14 bases between them. The CDR3 spells CASSRGEGKSYEQYF. The DNA for the CDR3 is TGCGCCAGCAGCCGAGGAGAGGGCAAGTCCTACGAGCAGTACTTC.

This chain links TRBV19 with TRBJ1-2; tentatively, D is TRBD1 (5 bases). Per germline, CDR1 LNHDA and CDR2 SQIVND (reference sequence). There are 13 residues in the CDR3. Deletions cut 6 bases from V and 7 bases from J, with 15 bases between. CDR3 protein: CASSPSGGGGYTF. The DNA for the CDR3 is TGTGCCAGTAGCCCGTCGGGGGGAGGTGGCTACACCTTC.

The V call is TRBV7-2, the J call TRBJ1-5, with D unresolved. Trimming pared 4 bases from V and 5 bases from J, leaving 6 bases between. CDR3 length: 12 amino acids. Germline CDR1 reads SGHTA; CDR2 reads FQGNSA. The chain's CDR3 is CASSSSDQPQHF. As DNA, the CDR3 is TGTGCCAGCAGCTCCTCAGATCAGCCCCAGCATTTT. The variable domain in full, with the rest retrieved from reference TRBV7-2 and TRBJ1-5, is GAGVSQSPSNKVTEKGKDVELRCDPISGHTALYWYRQSLGQGLEFLIYFQGNSAPDKSGLPSDRFSAERTGGSVSTLTIQRTQQEDSAVYLCASSSSDQPQHFGDGTRLSIL.

The chain joins TRBV13 to TRBJ2-7, with TRBD1 identical over 9 bases. Germline CDR1 reads PRHDT; CDR2 reads FYEKMQ (reference sequence). V was clipped by 5 bases and J by 3 bases; unmatched bases: 2. The CDR3 contains 13 residues. CDR3 sequence reads: CASSRQGGYEQYF. The CDR3 coding sequence is TGTGCCAGCAGCCGACAGGGGGGCTACGAGCAGTACTTC.

The genes are TRBV28 and TRBJ2-7; 7 nucleotides align to TRBD1. This CDR3 has 14 residues. From germline, CDR1 is MDHEN and CDR2 SYDVKM. V shed 6 bases, J shed 4 bases, and the junction held 9 bases outside the gene matches. The CDR3 sequence: CASSLTGQAYEQYF. The CDR3 DNA reads TGTGCCAGCAGCTTAACAGGACAGGCATACGAGCAGTACTTC.

This chain uses TRBV18 with TRBJ2-5; D not resolved. V was trimmed by 6 bases and J by 1 base, leaving 9 bases between them. Germline V lookup: CDR1 KGHSH, CDR2 LQKENI. The CDR3 consists of 13 residues. The CDR3 sequence is CASSPAVQETQYF. CDR3 DNA: TGTGCCAGCTCCCCCGCGGTCCAAGAGACCCAGTACTTC.

This chain links TRBV10-3 with TRBJ2-3; the D gene is possibly TRBD2 (5 bases). Germline V gene data show CDR1 as ENHRY and CDR2 as SYGVKD. This CDR3 is 13 amino acids long. V was clipped by 3 bases and J by 6 bases, with 10 bases between them. CDR3 in amino acids: CAISDRGGDTQYF. The DNA of the CDR3 is TGTGCCATCAGTGATCGGGGTGGGGATACGCAGTATTTT.

This clone was counted between two and nine times. The V call is TRBV7-2, the J call TRBJ2-1; 8 bases match TRBD2. V trimming: 6 bases; J trimming: 7 bases; junction bases outside the gene matches: 11. The length of the CDR3 is 15 residues. Germline V gene lookup returns CDR1 SGHTA and CDR2 FQGNSA. The CDR3 loop is CASRRGAGGRNEQFF. Here the CDR3 DNA reads TGTGCCAGCAGACGGGGTGCGGGAGGTAGGAATGAGCAGTTCTTC. Full variable domain (rest looked up from reference TRBV7-2 and TRBJ2-1): GAGVSQSPSNKVTEKGKDVELRCDPISGHTALYWYRQSLGQGLEFLIYFQGNSAPDKSGLPSDRFSAERTGGSVSTLTIQRTQQEDSAVYLCASRRGAGGRNEQFFGPGTRLTVL.